This T cell receptor beta chain came from a study of a mutant IDH1 vaccine in newly diagnosed glioma. Study-level background: Beforehand, treatment had been radiotherapy, temozolomide, or both; the majority received both. General observations from the study: No link was apparently found between pseudoprogression and changes in top peripheral T cell clonotypes.

Measured with immunoSEQ multiplex PCR; TCRdb has only the in-frame clones, and not every one. The sample yields some 10,000 clones, around 87% seen once. Concerning this clone: Its antigen is not known.

Germline lookup yields CDR1 DFQATT and CDR2 SNEGSKA (reference sequence). Trimming took 8 bases from V and 4 from J, leaving 9 bases between them. This CDR3 has 11 residues. This sample's time point: week 5, during vaccination. Each vaccine dose was 300 ug of mutant IDH1 20-mer peptide, with topical imiquimod. The rearrangement joins TRBV20-1 to TRBJ1-3; no clear D gene. This receptor was obtained from a woman in her thirties or forties with glioma. Some clones in this sample may be carry-over from other donors' samples. The material was PBMCs, obtained from a glioma patient whose treatment included an IDH1 peptide vaccine. CDR3 loop: CSSALGNTIYF. In nucleotides, the CDR3 is TGCAGTTCGGCCTTGGGAAACACCATATATTTT.